This TCR beta chain stems from a study of T-cell memory formation after mild COVID-19. Findings and caveats of the study: Later expanders leaned CD4+, whereas day 15 to 85 contracting clones were balanced CD4/CD8. The study detected some responding clones in pre-infection memory, suggesting cross-reactive memory joined.

This CDR3 region has 14 residues. Germline V gives CDR1 SGHDT, CDR2 YYEEEE. Trimming took off 0 bases at V and 4 bases at J, with 11 bases between the two ends. For this clonotype: Its antigen is not known.

TCRdb re-derived calls from the 5' RACE reads in MiXCR, one entry per CDR3 protein. Here the sample spans some 490,000 distinct CDR3 sequences, 15% to 20% being singletons. V gene TRBV5-6 combines with J gene TRBJ2-7, with TRBD2 as a possible D gene (6 bases). This TCR was sampled from an adult woman who had mild COVID-19 (a few samples of this study predate the infection). Cell type and time point are not known. The sequencing input was PBMCs or a T cell subset sorted from them (not recorded which). The CDR3 DNA is TGTGCCAGCAGCTTGGACCTAGCGCGGTACGAGCAGTACTTC. It encodes CASSLDLARYEQYF.